What follows describes a single TCR beta chain. The antigen is unknown. These data belong to a study of T cells in Graves' hyperthyroidism and ophthalmopathy. Study observations and caveats: Most expanded thyroid clonotypes above 0.001 recurred in blood.

The CDR3 loop spans 16 amino acids. V lost 6 bases and J lost 0; bases outside the gene matches: 7. Germline CDR1 reads DFQATT; CDR2 reads SNEGSKA (reference sequence). The CDR3 regions of TCR beta were amplified from RNA transcripts. An initial round of RT-PCR targeting the TCR CDR3 relied on the HTBI primer set. TCRdb used MiXCR to reprocess the multiplex PCR reads, holding one entry per CDR3 protein. The sample contains a few hundred thousand distinct CDR3 sequences, under 15% of which appear only once. The receptor comes from a woman in her 30s with Graves' hyperthyroidism. The V call is TRBV20-1, the J call TRBJ2-1; 11 bases map to TRBD2. The specimen sequenced was blood. The CDR3 region is CSAPRLAGSSYNEQFF. The CDR3 DNA reads as TGCAGTGCCCCCCGACTAGCGGGAAGCTCCTACAATGAGCAGTTCTTC.